One sample yielded the 17 T cell receptor beta chains listed below, sequenced in a study of T cell changes during pregnancy in multiple sclerosis. Assay used: immunoSEQ multiplex PCR; TCRdb lists only in-frame clones, some missing. The sample yields around 77,000 clones, just over 90% seen once. The starting material was peripheral blood, obtained in the third trimester of pregnancy. The receptors stem from a female donor with multiple sclerosis, enrolled in a pregnancy study.

V usage is TRBV18 and J usage is TRBJ1-2; 8 nucleotides line up with TRBD1. V shed 3 bases and J 4 bases; nucleotides not matched to a gene: 4. The CDR3 spans 14 residues. Germline values: CDR1 KGHSH, CDR2 LQKENI. DNA of the CDR3: TGTGCCAGCTCACCGATCGGGACAGGCTATGGCTACACCTTC. It specifies CASSPIGTGYGYTF. The full variable domain, completed using reference TRBV18 and TRBJ1-2, is NAGVMQNPRHLVRRRGQEARLRCSPMKGHSHVYWYRQLPEEGLKFMVYLQKENIIDESGMPKERFSAEFPKEGPSILRIQQVVRGDSAAYFCASSPIGTGYGYTFGSGTRLTVV.

J is TRBJ2-1 and V is TRBV28, with a tentative D call TRBD1 (6 bases). The CDR3 spans 12 residues. Looked up from germline, CDR1 is MDHEN and CDR2 is SYDVKM. Trimming pared 7 bases from V and 5 bases from J, leaving 9 bases between. This chain's CDR3 is CASTQGHNEQFF. CDR3 nucleotide sequence: TGTGCCAGCACACAGGGACACAATGAGCAGTTCTTC.

This clone has just one count. The chain uses TRBV18 and TRBJ1-4, with 7 bases that match TRBD1. This CDR3 has 15 amino acids. Germline V gene data show CDR1 as KGHSH and CDR2 as LQKENI. The V gene end was trimmed by 3 bases and the J gene end by 4 bases; junction bases not matched to a gene: 5. The CDR3 reads CASSPGQEINEKLFF. DNA of the CDR3: TGTGCCAGCTCACCTGGACAGGAGATTAATGAAAAACTGTTTTTT.

This sequence joins TRBV5-1 and TRBJ2-3; TRBD1 matches 10 bases. The germline CDR1 and CDR2 sequences are SGHRS and YFSETQ. The CDR3 length is 16 residues. Losses at the gene ends were 3 bases for V and 0 bases for J; bases not matched to a gene: 4. In DNA, the CDR3 is TGCGCCAGCAGCTCCGGGACAGGGGCGAGCACAGATACGCAGTATTTT. Its protein product is CASSSGTGASTDTQYF.

The CDR3 spells CASSLRGGNEQFF. The CDR3 DNA follows: TGTGCCAGCAGCTTAAGGGGCGGTAATGAGCAGTTCTTC. The gene calls are TRBV11-3 and TRBJ2-1, with TRBD1 as a possible D gene (5 bases). V was clipped by 2 bases and J by 7 bases, with 9 bases between them. The CDR3 consists of 13 residues. Germline lookup yields CDR1 SGHNT and CDR2 YENEEA. Using reference TRBV11-3 and TRBJ2-1 for the parts outside the CDR3, the full variable domain is EAGVVQSPRYKIIEKKQPVAFWCNPISGHNTLYWYLQNLGQGPELLIRYENEEAVDDSQLPKDRFSAERLKGVDSTLKIQPAELGDSAVYLCASSLRGGNEQFFGPGTRLTVL.

V gene TRBV5-1 combines with J gene TRBJ1-2; possible D gene TRBD1, 6 bases. Germline lookup yields CDR1 SGHRS and CDR2 YFSETQ. This CDR3 has 15 residues. V was clipped by 2 bases and J by 8 bases, with 19 bases between them. Here the CDR3 reads CASSFRGILSGGYTF. The CDR3, as DNA: TGCGCCAGCAGCTTCAGGGGCATATTGAGCGGCGGCTACACCTTC.

The V and J genes are TRBV4-2 and TRBJ2-3; 9 bases are shared with TRBD1. The CDR3 has 16 residues. The junction had 5 bases not matched to a gene; V was cut back by 0 bases and J by 4 bases. Germline V gives CDR1 LGHNA, CDR2 YNFKEQ. For the CDR3, the DNA is TGTGCCAGCAGCCAAGATAGGACAGGGGACCCAGATACGCAGTATTTT. Translation gives CASSQDRTGDPDTQYF.

The genes are TRBV5-1 and TRBJ2-1; TRBD2 agrees at 10 bases. Germline V gene lookup returns CDR1 SGHRS and CDR2 YFSETQ. The CDR3 is 13 amino acids. V was pared by 0 bases and J by 9 bases, with 0 bases of the junction left unmatched. The CDR3 is CASSLGLAGEQFF. The DNA of the CDR3 is TGCGCCAGCAGCTTGGGACTAGCGGGTGAGCAGTTCTTC. The full variable domain, its missing parts supplied by reference TRBV5-1 and TRBJ2-1, is KAGVTQTPRYLIKTRGQQVTLSCSPISGHRSVSWYQQTPGQGLQFLFEYFSETQRNKGNFPGRFSGRQFSNSRSEMNVSTLELGDSALYLCASSLGLAGEQFFGPGTRLTVL.

J is TRBJ2-1 and V is TRBV11-2; no definite D call. The CDR3 spans 17 residues. The ends were cut back, 1 base at V and 0 bases at J, with 13 bases in the middle. The germline V gene encodes CDR1 SGHAT and CDR2 FQNNGV. CDR3 protein: CASSLGPLLSSYNEQFF. In DNA form, the CDR3 reads TGTGCCAGCAGCTTAGGTCCTTTGCTGAGCTCCTACAATGAGCAGTTCTTC.

The chain carries TRBV5-4 and TRBJ2-1, with 12 bases fitting TRBD2. The CDR3 contains 14 residues. From germline, CDR1 is SGHNT and CDR2 YYREEE (reference sequence). V was clipped by 8 bases and J by 4 bases; unmatched bases: 4. The CDR3 DNA follows: TGTGCCAGTCGGGGACTAGCGGGTTACAATGAGCAGTTCTTC. Its translation is CASRGLAGYNEQFF.

This chain links TRBV29-1 with TRBJ2-1; TRBD2 matches at 13 bases. The length of the CDR3 is 16 residues. Germline lookup yields CDR1 SQVTM and CDR2 ANQGSEA. The ends lost 4 bases at V and 9 bases at J; junction bases unmatched: 12. The CDR3 sequence is CSVGVPGLAGVGEQFF. CDR3 sequence (DNA): TGCAGCGTTGGGGTTCCCGGACTAGCGGGAGTTGGTGAGCAGTTCTTC.

This clone was picked up one time. The CDR3 is CASSEDRAGNTIYF. The CDR3 DNA is TGTGCCAGCAGCGAAGACAGGGCTGGAAACACCATATATTTT. V is TRBV11-2 and J is TRBJ1-3; 7 nucleotides align to TRBD1. V lost 5 bases and J lost 2; bases outside the gene matches: 3. Germline values: CDR1 SGHAT, CDR2 FQNNGV. The CDR3 has 14 residues.

V usage is TRBV6-1 and J usage is TRBJ2-2; TRBD2 agrees at 15 bases. CDR3 length: 18 amino acids. From germline, CDR1 is MNHNS and CDR2 SASEGT. Trimming at V came to 0 bases and at J to 9 bases, leaving 8 bases not matched to a gene. CDR3 loop: CASSEASGLAGGPRELFF. In DNA form, the CDR3 reads TGTGCCAGCAGTGAAGCCTCGGGACTAGCGGGAGGCCCCAGGGAGCTGTTTTTT.

The rearrangement joins TRBV14 to TRBJ2-1, with TRBD2 matching over 12 bases. The V segment lost 2 bases and the J segment 6 bases; nucleotides outside the gene matches: 2. The CDR3 totals 15 residues. Germline CDR1 reads SGHDN; CDR2 reads FVKESK. For the CDR3, the DNA is TGTGCCAGCAGCCAACGACTAGCGGGAGTCAATGAGCAGTTCTTC. The encoded protein is CASSQRLAGVNEQFF. The full variable domain, rest sourced from reference TRBV14 and TRBJ2-1, is EAGVTQFPSHSVIEKGQTVTLRCDPISGHDNLYWYRRVMGKEIKFLLHFVKESKQDESGMPNNRFLAERTGGTYSTLKVQPAELEDSGVYFCASSQRLAGVNEQFFGPGTRLTVL.

The V call is TRBV5-8, the J call TRBJ1-4; a possible D gene is TRBD1 (6 bases). This CDR3 contains 13 residues. V lost 4 bases and J lost 8, with 12 bases in between. The germline V gene has CDR1 SGHTS and CDR2 YDEGEE. As DNA, the CDR3 is TGTGCCAGCAGCCGCACAGGGTGGGAAAAACTGTTTTTT. This translates into CASSRTGWEKLFF. Using reference TRBV5-8 and TRBJ1-4 for the parts outside the CDR3, the full variable domain is EAGVTQSPTHLIKTRGQQATLRCSPISGHTSVYWYQQALGLGLQFLLWYDEGEERNRGNFPPRFSGRQFPNYSSELNVNALELEDSALYLCASSRTGWEKLFFGSGTQLSVL.

The chain links TRBV27 to TRBJ2-7; weak D call: TRBD1 (6 bases). The germline V gene encodes CDR1 MNHEY and CDR2 SMNVEV (reference sequence). This CDR3 is 15 amino acids long. V lost 0 bases and J lost 5, with 14 bases in between. The CDR3 nucleotides are TGTGCCAGCAGTTTATCGCCCCAGGGGCCCAACGAGCAGTACTTC. This codes for CASSLSPQGPNEQYF.

This sequence joins TRBV11-2 and TRBJ2-1, with TRBD2 matching 10 bases. The CDR3 consists of 16 residues. The junction had 11 bases not matched to a gene; V was cut back by 4 bases and J by 8 bases. CDR1 is SGHAT, CDR2 FQNNGV, per germline. The CDR3 loop reads CASSSPSSGRRYEQFF. CDR3 coding DNA: TGTGCCAGCAGCTCACCCTCTAGCGGGAGACGCTATGAGCAGTTCTTC. Based on the CDR3 plus reference TRBV11-2 and TRBJ2-1, the full variable domain is EAGVAQSPRYKIIEKRQSVAFWCNPISGHATLYWYQQILGQGPKLLIQFQNNGVVDDSQLPKDRFSAERLKGVDSTLKIQPAKLEDSAVYLCASSSPSSGRRYEQFFGPGTRLTVL.